This TCR beta chain was obtained from a study of immune evolution from preneoplasia to lung adenocarcinoma (dated by TCRdb to the early 2020s). For the study in its entirety: The study combined immune gene expression, TCR sequencing and multiplex immunofluorescence to profile immune contexture across lung adenocarcinoma precursors and invasive adenocarcinoma. Whole exome sequencing and methylation data from the same cohort of nodules were integrated with the immune data. The TCR sequencing data were obtained from 45 to 60 patients. Class I HLA alleles were inferred from exome data with POLYSOLVER, and allele-specific HLA loss was detected with LOHHLA. Sample size was based on specimen availability rather than a prior power calculation. Resected precursor lesions (AAH, AIS, MIA) and invasive adenocarcinomas were compared against paired morphologically normal lung tissue. According to the study, roughly 110 samples were used for TCR sequencing. In total, the cohort included some 55 patients with pulmonary nodules, all of whom underwent surgical resection.

Between about 2014 and 2018, the patients underwent resection in either Japan or China. Two lung cancer pathologists independently confirmed the histologic diagnosis of each case on H&E slides. DNA was isolated from FFPE tissue using the AllPrep DNA/RNA FFPE Kit. TCR beta CDR3 regions were sequenced from DNA using the immunoSEQ hsTCRbeta Kit. In the source study's methods: TCR sequencing data were analysed with the ImmunoSEQ Analyzer. T cell clonality was calculated on productive rearrangements as 1 minus Pielou's evenness. The inverse Simpson index, applied to productive templates, was used to measure T cell diversity. T cell density was TCR beta template counts normalized to usable DNA, estimated by amplifying and sequencing housekeeping genes. TCR metrics were compared across histologic stages using two-sided Kruskal-Wallis tests. TCRdb carries this immuneACCESS record with in-frame sequences only. Its versions omit some clonotypes, under half of them owing to an unresolved V gene in the studies checked, with the rest unexplained. That table supplies the V and J calls and clone size; D and trimming were determined from the DNA. A total of roughly 7,000 clones appear in this sample, approximately 78% of them only once. Around 6.4% of the sample is taken by the ten largest.

Findings and caveats that apply to the study as a whole: Top T cell clone frequencies were highest in normal lung and appeared to decrease progressively from AAH through AIS, MIA and invasive adenocarcinoma. Findings were based on association rather than direct causation; larger cohorts with long-term follow-up and longitudinal biopsies were deemed needed. Because all patients came from Japan and China, whether the findings apply to Western populations was uncertain. Normal lung showed the highest clonality, whereas later-stage lesions appeared to have higher T cell density and diversity but lower clonality.

V loses 0 bases, J loses 0 bases, and the germline ends lie 7 bases apart. Counted from cysteine to phenylalanine, this CDR3 has 15 amino acids. Left in the record is the CDR3 DNA by itself, 45 bases read in frame from the first base. CDR1 and CDR2 are read off the germline V gene as SGHDT and YYEEEE. A note on this clone: Its antigen specificity is not known. Base qualities are not at hand, and no much larger clone is one base apart.

The clonotype was recovered from a person aged 55-80 years with lung adenocarcinoma. The material sequenced was FFPE adjacent normal lung tissue. The sequence links TRBV5-6 to TRBJ1-3; the D gene identity is not certain. The CDR3 protein: CASSLDLSSGNTIYF. The nucleotide sequence is TGTGCCAGCAGCTTGGACCTGAGCTCTGGAAACACCATATATTTT.